This record looks at one T cell receptor (beta chain) sequence and its context. This entry is derived from a study of blood T cell repertoires in COVID-19. This table comes from immunoSEQ multiplex PCR, and its TCRdb copy is limited to in-frame clones, with some not included. The sample includes about 130,000 clones, around 85% seen only once; the top ten take approximately 8.4%. The CDR3 runs to 12 residues. The V end was cut by 0 bases, the J end by 12 bases, with 6 bases between. Germline V gives CDR1 LGHNT, CDR2 FRNRAP. Sequencing was performed on PBMCs or T cells enriched from blood (not recorded which). This TCR came from a middle-aged man who had recovered from COVID-19. The chain combines TRBV12-5 with TRBJ1-6, with no clear D. The CDR3 sequence: CASGLVPGPLHF. As DNA, the CDR3 is TGTGCTAGTGGTTTGGTACCGGGACCCCTCCACTTT.